This is a list of T cell receptor beta chains from one sample in a study of cytomegalovirus exposure and HLA in healthy donors. Assay: immunoSEQ multiplex PCR; the TCRdb copy retains only in-frame clones and omits some. The repertoire holds more than 100,000 clones, 66% seen once, with 1.5% in the top ten. The material sequenced was PBMCs. These receptors were taken from a man between 18 and 35 years old in good health and CMV-seronegative. CDR3s include the opening cysteine and the closing phenylalanine or tryptophan. The D gene is left open where the match is weak. Not all rows give a size; the values are once, few, many and, for expanded clones, a class.

TRBV19	-	TRBJ1-1	-	TGTGCCACCAGTCCCTCTTTGAACACTGAAGCTTTCTTT	CATSPSLNTEAFF
TRBV27	-	TRBJ1-5	-	TGTGCCAGCAGTTCCCGTCGGGGTCCTGATCAGCCCCAGCATTTT	CASSSRRGPDQPQHF
TRBV28	TRBD2	TRBJ2-7	-	TGTGCCAGCAGTAGCGGGAGGGCCTACGAGCAGTACTTC	CASSSGRAYEQYF
TRBV28	-	TRBJ2-4	once	TGTGCCAGCAGTTTTCAGGGATTGAACATTCAGTACTTC	CASSFQGLNIQYF
TRBV30	TRBD1	TRBJ2-3	-	TGTGCCTGGAGCCCCGGGACAGTTGGGCCAGATACGCAGTATTTC	CAWSPGTVGPDTQYF
TRBV5-1	TRBD1	TRBJ2-4	-	TGCGCCAGCAGCCCTATGCAGGGGGCACGGGGAAACATTCAGTACTTC	CASSPMQGARGNIQYF
TRBV2	TRBD1	TRBJ1-1	-	TGTGCCAGCCAGGGAGCTGCGACGGCACAGGGGGCTCCCATGAACACTGAAGCTTTCTTT	CASQGAATAQGAPMNTEAFF
TRBV7-2	-	TRBJ1-1	-	TGTGCCAGCAGCGACAGAGTGGGCACTGAAGCTTTCTTT	CASSDRVGTEAFF
TRBV19	TRBD2	TRBJ2-2	-	TGTGCCTGTGGGGGCGCGGGAGGGCCTAGGTCCGGGGAGCTGTTTTTT	CACGGAGGPRSGELFF
TRBV7-9	-	TRBJ2-5	-	TGTGCCAGCAGCGCTGGACTATCTCCCGAGACCCAGTACTTC	CASSAGLSPETQYF
TRBV5-6	TRBD2	TRBJ2-1	-	TGTGCCAGCAGCTTGGCCCTACTAGCGGGGTCCTACAATGAGCAGTTCTTC	CASSLALLAGSYNEQFF
TRBV6-1	TRBD1	TRBJ2-7	few	TGTGCCAGCAGTGAAAGAGACAGGGTAGGCTACGAGCAGTACTTC	CASSERDRVGYEQYF
TRBV18	-	TRBJ2-7	-	TGTGCCAGCTCACCACGCCTTCGGACTCGCCTTTACGAGCAGTACTTC	CASSPRLRTRLYEQYF
TRBV15	TRBD1	TRBJ2-2	-	TGTGCCACCAGCAGAGTTCCCCGGGACAGGGAGTGGTCCGGGGAGCTGTTTTTT	CATSRVPRDREWSGELFF
TRBV5-1	-	TRBJ1-3	-	TGCGCCAGCAGCTTATCGGAGCCACCAGGGCGTATATATTTT	CASSLSEPPGRIYF
TRBV27	-	TRBJ1-1	-	TGTGCCAGCAGTTTAGGGGAGGTGGGGGGTCTAACTGAAGCTTTCTTT	CASSLGEVGGLTEAFF
TRBV5-4	-	TRBJ2-7	-	TGTGCCAGCAGCAGTAGCGCGTCGCCCTACGAGCAGTACTTC	CASSSSASPYEQYF
TRBV19	TRBD1	TRBJ1-2	-	TGTGCCACTAGTCGTCCCGGACAGGGAGGATATGGCTACACCTTC	CATSRPGQGGYGYTF